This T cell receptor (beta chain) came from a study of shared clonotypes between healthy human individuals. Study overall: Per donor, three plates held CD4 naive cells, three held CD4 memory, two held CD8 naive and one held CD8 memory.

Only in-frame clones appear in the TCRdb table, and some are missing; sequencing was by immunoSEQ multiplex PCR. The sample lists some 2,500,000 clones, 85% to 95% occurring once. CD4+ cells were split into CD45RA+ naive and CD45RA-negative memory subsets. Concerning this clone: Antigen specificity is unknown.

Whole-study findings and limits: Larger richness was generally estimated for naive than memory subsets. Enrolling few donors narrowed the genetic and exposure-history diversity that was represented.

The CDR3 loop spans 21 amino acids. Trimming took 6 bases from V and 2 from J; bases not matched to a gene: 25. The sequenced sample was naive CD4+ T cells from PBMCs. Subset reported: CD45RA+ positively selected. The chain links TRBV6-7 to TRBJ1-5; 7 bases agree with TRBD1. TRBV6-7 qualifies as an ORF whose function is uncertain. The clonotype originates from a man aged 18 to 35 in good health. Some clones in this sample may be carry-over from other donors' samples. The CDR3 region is CASRNTKGQDRSPRGNQPQHF. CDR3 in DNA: TGTGCCAGCAGGAACACGAAGGGGCAGGACAGGTCACCACGGGGCAATCAGCCCCAGCATTTT.